This T cell receptor (beta chain) is drawn from a study of blood T cell repertoires in COVID-19. In the authors' workflow: Counts of nucleated cells, estimated from reference gene primer amplification, were obtained. Sequenced by immunoSEQ multiplex PCR; TCRdb stores in-frame clones only, minus some. V, J and clone size were drawn from that table, and D and trimming were deduced from the DNA. The table includes about 140,000 clones, about 80% detected once. Looked up from germline, CDR1 is SEHNR and CDR2 is FQNEAQ (reference sequence). The CDR3 is made up of 18 amino acids. Trimming pared 1 base from V and 5 bases from J, leaving 24 bases between.

The chain is built from TRBV7-9 and TRBJ2-7; maybe TRBD1 (6 bases). The sample consisted of peripheral blood. The sequence derives from a man in his 70s who had recovered from COVID-19. The chain's CDR3 is CASSLGPQVGRGVDEQYF. DNA of the CDR3: TGTGCCAGCAGCTTAGGGCCCCAGGTCGGCAGGGGTGTCGACGAGCAGTACTTC.